These 21 T cell receptor beta chains were all obtained from the same sample, sequenced in a study of blood T cell repertoires in COVID-19. TCRdb's table, derived via immunoSEQ multiplex PCR, lists solely in-frame clones and lacks some. The table lists fewer than 250,000 clones, about 80% of them singletons. Material for sequencing was peripheral blood. The receptors here all came from a woman aged 80 or older with acute or convalescent COVID-19.

The rearrangement uses TRBV12-3 or TRBV12-4 and TRBJ1-3; 7 bases are a match to TRBD1. V lost 2 bases to trimming and J lost 7 bases; unmatched junction nucleotides: 2. This CDR3 comprises 13 residues. The CDR3, as DNA: TGTGCCAGCAGTTTAAGGGGGCGGAACACCATATATTTT. Translated: CASSLRGRNTIYF.

The chain combines TRBV5-6 with TRBJ2-1, with TRBD1 as a possible D gene (6 bases). CDR3 length equals 14 residues. CDR1 is SGHDT and CDR2 is YYEEEE in the germline V gene. The V end was cut by 4 bases, the J end by 7 bases, with 15 bases between. CDR3 region: CASSASTGWNEQFF. The CDR3 DNA sequence: TGTGCCAGCAGCGCGTCAACAGGGTGGAATGAGCAGTTCTTC. Using reference TRBV5-6 and TRBJ2-1 for the parts outside the CDR3, the full variable domain is DAGVTQSPTHLIKTRGQQVTLRCSPKSGHDTVSWYQQALGQGPQFIFQYYEEEERQRGNFPDRFSGHQFPNYSSELNVNALLLGDSALYLCASSASTGWNEQFFGPGTRLTVL.

This sequence joins TRBV3-1 (or the pseudogene TRBV3-2) and TRBJ1-1; 9 nucleotides line up with TRBD1. The CDR3 contains 14 residues. Trimming took 2 bases from V and 8 from J; bases not matched to a gene: 6. Germline V gives CDR1 LGHDT, CDR2 YNNKEL (reference sequence). The CDR3 is CASSQSTGGAEAFF. The CDR3 bases are TGTGCCAGCAGCCAATCCACAGGGGGCGCCGAAGCTTTCTTT.

V gene TRBV24-1 combines with J gene TRBJ2-3; D may be TRBD1 (9 bases). V was trimmed by 3 bases and J by 4 bases, leaving 34 bases between them. CDR1 and CDR2 (germline): KGHDR, SFDVKD. The CDR3 contains 22 residues. CDR3 DNA: TGTGCCACCAGTGATCCCACCGGGGGGGGACAGGGCTATGGGATTACCGCAGATACGCAGTATTTT. This sequence encodes CATSDPTGGGQGYGITADTQYF.

This rearrangement joins TRBV7-3 to TRBJ2-3, with 7 bases aligning to TRBD1. Trimming removed 6 bases from V and 6 bases from J; junction bases left unmatched: 6. Germline CDR1 SGHTA, CDR2 FQGTGA. The CDR3 covers 13 residues. The CDR3 here is CASSTGAVDTQYF. CDR3 sequence (DNA): TGTGCCAGCAGTACAGGGGCCGTGGATACGCAGTATTTT.

V usage is TRBV6-4 and J usage is TRBJ1-4; 10 nucleotides match TRBD1. Looked up from germline, CDR1 is MRHNA and CDR2 is SNTAGT. J lost 6 bases, V lost 4 bases, and 2 bases had no gene match. This CDR3 contains 14 residues. The CDR3 is CASSVTGGDEKLFF. The CDR3 coding sequence is TGTGCCAGCAGTGTGACAGGGGGCGATGAAAAACTGTTTTTT.

The V and J genes are TRBV11-3 and TRBJ2-2, with D tentatively TRBD2 (6 bases). This CDR3 region has 15 residues. V lost 1 base, J lost 2 bases, and 8 bases lay in between. Germline loops: CDR1 SGHNT, CDR2 YENEEA. The DNA for the CDR3 is TGTGCCAGCAGCTTAGGGGAGGCCAACACCGGGGAGCTGTTTTTT. Translating gives CASSLGEANTGELFF. Using reference TRBV11-3 and TRBJ2-2 for the parts outside the CDR3, the full variable domain is EAGVVQSPRYKIIEKKQPVAFWCNPISGHNTLYWYLQNLGQGPELLIRYENEEAVDDSQLPKDRFSAERLKGVDSTLKIQPAELGDSAVYLCASSLGEANTGELFFGEGSRLTVL.

This chain connects TRBV18 to TRBJ2-3; 9 nucleotides align to TRBD2. Trimming cost V 0 bases and J 4 bases; bases outside gene matches: 5. CDR1 is KGHSH and CDR2 is LQKENI in the germline V gene. CDR3 length: 16 amino acids. In DNA form, the CDR3 reads TGTGCCAGCTCACCACCTCGCGGGGGGGCGGCAGATACGCAGTATTTT. It translates to CASSPPRGGAADTQYF.

The chain is built from TRBV28 and TRBJ1-1; possibly TRBD1 for D (6 bases). Trimming stripped 2 bases from V and 6 bases from J, with 22 bases between. The CDR3 has 17 residues. Germline V gives CDR1 MDHEN, CDR2 SYDVKM. The CDR3 DNA is TGTGCCAGCAGTTTAGTGCCGGGGGGCCGGTGGGGCGCTGAAGCTTTCTTT. Its translation: CASSLVPGGRWGAEAFF.

This sequence joins TRBV7-8 and TRBJ2-4, with 7 bases that match TRBD1. CDR3 size: 15 residues. CDR1 and CDR2 (germline): SGHVS, FQNEAQ. The V gene end was trimmed by 0 bases and the J gene end by 7 bases; junction bases not matched to a gene: 6. The CDR3 sequence: CASSLAPGQVNIQYF. In DNA, the CDR3 is TGTGCCAGCAGCTTAGCCCCCGGACAGGTGAACATTCAGTACTTC.

The chain links TRBV3-1 (or the pseudogene TRBV3-2) to TRBJ2-3, with a tentative D call TRBD2 (6 bases). Trimming stripped 6 bases from V and 5 bases from J, with 27 bases between. Germline loops: CDR1 LGHDT, CDR2 YNNKEL (reference sequence). The CDR3 is made up of 18 amino acids. The CDR3 reads CASRPFPLGAREKDTQYF. In DNA, the CDR3 is TGTGCCAGCAGACCCTTCCCCCTAGGAGCCCGGGAGAAAGATACGCAGTATTTT.

V and J are TRBV5-1 and TRBJ1-6; D is perhaps TRBD1 (5 bases). Trimming took 3 bases from V and 5 from J, leaving 12 bases between them. The CDR3 spans 15 residues. Per germline, CDR1 SGHRS and CDR2 YFSETQ. The CDR3 spells CASSSTGGNNSPLHF. The CDR3 region has the DNA TGCGCCAGCAGCTCAACGGGGGGAAATAATTCACCCCTCCACTTT.

The DNA for the CDR3 is TGTGCCAGTAGTATAGCCCAGGGTCGCAATCAGCCCCAGCATTTT. The encoded protein is CASSIAQGRNQPQHF. This chain joins TRBV19 and TRBJ1-5, with D perhaps matching TRBD1 (5 bases). Germline V CDR1 and CDR2: LNHDA, SQIVND (reference sequence). The V end lost 1 base, the J end lost 2 bases, and 9 bases lay between the germline ends. The CDR3 runs to 15 residues.

The chain employs TRBV5-6 and TRBJ1-5; TRBD1 agrees at 7 bases. V shed 4 bases and J 5 bases; nucleotides not matched to a gene: 9. Looked up from germline, CDR1 is SGHDT and CDR2 is YYEEEE. This CDR3 has 15 residues. In nucleotides, the CDR3 is TGTGCCAGCAGCCTTACTGGACAGGTTTATCAGCCCCAGCATTTT. Translated, it gives CASSLTGQVYQPQHF.

The CDR3: CASRDGGRSYEQYF. The CDR3 nucleotides are TGTGCCAGCAGAGACGGGGGGCGCTCCTACGAGCAGTACTTC. The chain combines TRBV2 with TRBJ2-7; D is perhaps TRBD2 (7 bases). In germline, CDR1 is SNHLY, CDR2 FYNNEI. V shed 6 bases and J shed 0 bases, with 12 bases lying between them. The CDR3 consists of 14 residues.

The chain uses TRBV7-8 and TRBJ1-2; 8 bases agree with TRBD1. The germline V gene encodes CDR1 SGHVS and CDR2 FQNEAQ. Trimming at V came to 4 bases and at J to 5 bases, leaving 9 bases not matched to a gene. The CDR3 loop spans 15 amino acids. The CDR3 region is CASSSRTGFGYGYTF. The CDR3 bases are TGTGCCAGCAGCTCCCGGACAGGGTTCGGGTATGGCTACACCTTC.

The gene calls are TRBV19 and TRBJ1-2; perhaps TRBD1 as D (5 bases). V was pared by 2 bases and J by 4 bases, with 17 bases between. Germline values: CDR1 LNHDA, CDR2 SQIVND (reference sequence). This CDR3 spans 16 amino acids. The CDR3 region has the DNA TGTGCCAGTAGTATAATAGGGGCAGATTCTTTCTATGGCTACACCTTC. Translated, it gives CASSIIGADSFYGYTF. The full variable domain, with the rest looked up from reference TRBV19 and TRBJ1-2, is DGGITQSPKYLFRKEGQNVTLSCEQNLNHDAMYWYRQDPGQGLRLIYYSQIVNDFQKGDIAEGYSVSREKKESFPLTVTSAQKNPTAFYLCASSIIGADSFYGYTFGSGTRLTVV.

This chain links TRBV28 with TRBJ1-2; D unclear. Germline CDR1 and CDR2: MDHEN and SYDVKM. The CDR3 spans 12 residues. V lost 7 bases and J 4 bases, leaving 10 bases between the germline ends. DNA for the CDR3: TGTGCCAGCAACCGAGTTAGCTATGGCTACACCTTC. Protein product: CASNRVSYGYTF.

This rearrangement joins TRBV7-6 to TRBJ2-5; TRBD1 aligns across 9 bases. This CDR3 comprises 16 residues. J gave up 0 bases and V 5 bases, and 7 bases lay outside the gene matches. Germline V gene lookup returns CDR1 SGHVS and CDR2 FNYEAQ. The DNA for the CDR3 is TGTGCCAGCAGCCGATCACAGGGGGCGTACCAAGAGACCCAGTACTTC. Translated, it gives CASSRSQGAYQETQYF.

The chain uses TRBV5-1 and TRBJ2-3; maybe TRBD1 (6 bases). The CDR3 covers 16 residues. Germline-derived CDR1 and CDR2 are SGHRS and YFSETQ. V was shortened by 0 bases and J by 2 bases, with 13 bases between the two germline ends. CDR3 sequence reads: CASSLGQGPFTDTQYF. CDR3 nucleotides: TGCGCCAGCAGCTTGGGTCAGGGGCCCTTCACAGATACGCAGTATTTT. Using reference TRBV5-1 and TRBJ2-3 for the parts outside the CDR3, the full variable domain is KAGVTQTPRYLIKTRGQQVTLSCSPISGHRSVSWYQQTPGQGLQFLFEYFSETQRNKGNFPGRFSGRQFSNSRSEMNVSTLELGDSALYLCASSLGQGPFTDTQYFGPGTRLTVL.

The chain is built from TRBV18 and TRBJ2-5, with D possibly TRBD1 on 7 matching bases. Germline V gene data show CDR1 as KGHSH and CDR2 as LQKENI. The CDR3 sequence is 15 residues long. The V end lost 3 bases, the J end lost 0 bases, and 11 bases lay between the germline ends. CDR3 coding DNA: TGTGCCAGCTCACCCCAGGGGGGTCACCAAGAGACCCAGTACTTC. It codes for CASSPQGGHQETQYF.